This T cell receptor beta chain was sequenced for a study of blood T cell repertoires in COVID-19. On the study more broadly: Samples taken during acute and convalescent COVID-19 were collected in the United States, Italy and Spain. PBMCs, B-cell-depleted T cells, or T cells provided the cDNA or gDNA that made up the material.

This CDR3 comprises 15 residues. Between the trimmed V and J ends, which lost 3 bases and 0 bases, there was a span of 11 bases. Per the germline V gene, CDR1 is MNHEY and CDR2 is SVGAGI. Under the authors' procedure: Amplification of reference gene primers was used by the study to estimate nucleated cell counts. TCRdb's copy holds only in-frame clones and misses some; the assay was immunoSEQ multiplex PCR. D and trimming were read from the DNA, whereas the V and J calls and clone size are those reported in that table. The sample has some 41,000 clones; around 80% are singletons. Sequencing input: peripheral blood. The TCR originated in a woman at least 80 years old with active or convalescent COVID-19. The V call is TRBV6-5, the J call TRBJ1-1; D remains unclear. For the CDR3, the DNA is TGTGCCAGCAGTTATCAGGTTCTCTTGAACACTGAAGCTTTCTTT. It encodes CASSYQVLLNTEAFF.